Detailed here is one T cell receptor (beta chain). TCRdb's copy holds only in-frame clones and misses some; the assay was immunoSEQ multiplex PCR. The sample lists hundreds of thousands of clones, about 88% occurring once. V lost 3 bases and J lost 3, with 5 bases in between. The CDR3 totals 12 residues. In germline, CDR1 is PRHDT, CDR2 FYEKMQ (reference sequence). This sample is part of a study of blood T cell repertoires in COVID-19. V gene TRBV13 combines with J gene TRBJ1-1; D is ambiguous. The sequence was obtained from a woman aged 70 to 79 with COVID-19, enrolled during active disease. Sequencing was carried out using peripheral blood. CDR3 sequence reads: CASSLGDTEAFF. As DNA, the CDR3 is TGTGCCAGCAGCTTGGGCGACACTGAAGCTTTCTTT.